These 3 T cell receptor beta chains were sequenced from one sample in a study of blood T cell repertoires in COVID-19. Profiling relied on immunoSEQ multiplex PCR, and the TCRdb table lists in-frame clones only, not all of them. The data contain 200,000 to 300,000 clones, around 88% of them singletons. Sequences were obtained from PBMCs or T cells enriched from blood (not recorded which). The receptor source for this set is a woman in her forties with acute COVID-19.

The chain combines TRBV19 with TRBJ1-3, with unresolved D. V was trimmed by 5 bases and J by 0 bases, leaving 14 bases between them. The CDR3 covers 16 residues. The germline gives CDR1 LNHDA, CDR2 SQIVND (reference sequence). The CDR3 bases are TGTGCCAGTAGTCGGAGTCGACTGAGCTCTGGAAACACCATATATTTT. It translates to CASSRSRLSSGNTIYF.

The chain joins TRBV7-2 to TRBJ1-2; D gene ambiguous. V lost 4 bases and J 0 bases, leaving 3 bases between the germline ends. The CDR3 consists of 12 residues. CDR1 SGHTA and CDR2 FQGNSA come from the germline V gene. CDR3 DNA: TGTGCCAGCAGCTCATCTAACTATGGCTACACCTTC. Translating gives CASSSSNYGYTF.

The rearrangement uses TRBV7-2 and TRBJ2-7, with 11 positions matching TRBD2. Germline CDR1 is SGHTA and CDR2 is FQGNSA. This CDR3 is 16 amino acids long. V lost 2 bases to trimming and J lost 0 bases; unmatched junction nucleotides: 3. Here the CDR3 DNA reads TGTGCCAGCAGCTTAAGCACTAGCGGGAGCTCCTACGAGCAGTACGTC. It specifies CASSLSTSGSSYEQYV.